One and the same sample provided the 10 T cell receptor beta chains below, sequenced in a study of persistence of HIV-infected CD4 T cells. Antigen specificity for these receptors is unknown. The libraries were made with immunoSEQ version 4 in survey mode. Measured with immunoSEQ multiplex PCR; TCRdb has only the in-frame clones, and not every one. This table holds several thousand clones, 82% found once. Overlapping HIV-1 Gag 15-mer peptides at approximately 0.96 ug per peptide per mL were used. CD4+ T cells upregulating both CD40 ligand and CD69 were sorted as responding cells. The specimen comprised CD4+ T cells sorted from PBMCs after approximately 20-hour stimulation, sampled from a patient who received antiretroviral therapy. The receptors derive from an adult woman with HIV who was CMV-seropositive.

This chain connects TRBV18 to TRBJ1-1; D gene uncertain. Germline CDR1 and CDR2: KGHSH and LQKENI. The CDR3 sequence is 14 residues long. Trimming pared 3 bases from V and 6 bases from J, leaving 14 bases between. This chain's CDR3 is CASSPGVLSPEAFF. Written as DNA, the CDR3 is TGTGCCAGCTCACCCGGCGTCTTGTCCCCTGAAGCTTTCTTT.

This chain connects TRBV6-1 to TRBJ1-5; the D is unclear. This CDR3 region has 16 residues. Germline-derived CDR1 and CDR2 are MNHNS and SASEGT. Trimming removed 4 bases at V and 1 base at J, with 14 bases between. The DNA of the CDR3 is TGTGCCAGCAGTGTCAACCCCGGCCAGAGCAATCAGCCCCAGCATTTT. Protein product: CASSVNPGQSNQPQHF.

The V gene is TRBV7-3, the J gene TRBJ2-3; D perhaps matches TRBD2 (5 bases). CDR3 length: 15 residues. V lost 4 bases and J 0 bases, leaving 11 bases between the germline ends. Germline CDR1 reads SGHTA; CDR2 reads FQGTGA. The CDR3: CASSYSGLSTDTQYF. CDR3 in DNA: TGTGCCAGCAGCTACAGCGGCCTTAGCACAGATACGCAGTATTTT. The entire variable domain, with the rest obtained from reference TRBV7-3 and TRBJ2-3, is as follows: GAGVSQTPSNKVTEKGKYVELRCDPISGHTALYWYRQSLGQGPEFLIYFQGTGAADDSGLPNDRFFAVRPEGSVSTLKIQRTERGDSAVYLCASSYSGLSTDTQYFGPGTRLTVL.

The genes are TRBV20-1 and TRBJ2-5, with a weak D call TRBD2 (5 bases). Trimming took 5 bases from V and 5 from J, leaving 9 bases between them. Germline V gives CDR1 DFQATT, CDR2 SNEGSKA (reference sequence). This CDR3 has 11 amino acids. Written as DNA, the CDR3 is TGCAGTGCTTCGACGGGGGAGACCCAGTACTTC. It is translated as CSASTGETQYF.

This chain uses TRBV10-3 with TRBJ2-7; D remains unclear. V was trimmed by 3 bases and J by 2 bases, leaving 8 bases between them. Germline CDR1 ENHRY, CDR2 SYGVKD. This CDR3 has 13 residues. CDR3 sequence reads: CAISEWQAYEQYF. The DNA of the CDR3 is TGTGCCATCAGTGAATGGCAGGCCTACGAGCAGTACTTC.

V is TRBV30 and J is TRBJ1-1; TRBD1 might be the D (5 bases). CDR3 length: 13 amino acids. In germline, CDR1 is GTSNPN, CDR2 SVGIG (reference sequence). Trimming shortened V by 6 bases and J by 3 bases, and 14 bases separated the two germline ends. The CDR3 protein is CACRQGQDTEAFF. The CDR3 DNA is TGTGCCTGCCGGCAGGGTCAGGACACTGAAGCTTTCTTT.

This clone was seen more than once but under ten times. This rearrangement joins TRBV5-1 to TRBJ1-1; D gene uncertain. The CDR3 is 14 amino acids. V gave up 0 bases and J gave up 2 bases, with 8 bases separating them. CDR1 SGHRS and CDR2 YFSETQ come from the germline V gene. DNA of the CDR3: TGCGCCAGCAGCTTGGTAGGGAGTAACACTGAAGCTTTCTTT. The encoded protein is CASSLVGSNTEAFF. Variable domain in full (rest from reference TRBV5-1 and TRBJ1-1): KAGVTQTPRYLIKTRGQQVTLSCSPISGHRSVSWYQQTPGQGLQFLFEYFSETQRNKGNFPGRFSGRQFSNSRSEMNVSTLELGDSALYLCASSLVGSNTEAFFGQGTRLTVV.

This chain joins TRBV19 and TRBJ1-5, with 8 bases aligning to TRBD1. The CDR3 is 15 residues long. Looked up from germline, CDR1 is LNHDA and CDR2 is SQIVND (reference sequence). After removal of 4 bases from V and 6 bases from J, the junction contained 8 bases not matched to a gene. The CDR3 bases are TGTGCCAGTAGTACCCAGGGGGCTGGAGGTCAGCCCCAGCATTTT. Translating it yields CASSTQGAGGQPQHF.

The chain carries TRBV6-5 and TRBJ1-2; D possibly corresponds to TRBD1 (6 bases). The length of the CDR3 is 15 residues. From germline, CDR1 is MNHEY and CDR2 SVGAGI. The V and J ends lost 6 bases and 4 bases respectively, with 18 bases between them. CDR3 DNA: TGTGCCAGCAGCGATAATCAGGTGGGGGCCTATGGCTACACCTTC. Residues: CASSDNQVGAYGYTF.

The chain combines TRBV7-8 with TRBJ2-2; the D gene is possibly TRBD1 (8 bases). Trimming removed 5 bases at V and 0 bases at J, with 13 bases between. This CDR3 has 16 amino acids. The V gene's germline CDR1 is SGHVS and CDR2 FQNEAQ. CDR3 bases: TGTGCCAGCAGCCCAGCGGGACAGGCGAACACCGGGGAGCTGTTTTTT. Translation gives CASSPAGQANTGELFF.